The 20 T cell receptor beta chains reported below all come from one sample, sequenced in a study of blood T cell repertoires in COVID-19. Clones were sequenced by immunoSEQ multiplex PCR, and TCRdb holds only the in-frame ones, with some missing. The sample yields 250,000 to 300,000 clones, 84% seen once. Sequencing used PBMCs or T cells enriched from blood (not recorded which). Source of these receptors: a man aged 50-60 years who had recovered from COVID-19.

This chain connects TRBV7-3 to TRBJ2-2; 10 bases match TRBD1. Germline V gives CDR1 SGHTA, CDR2 FQGTGA. CDR3 length: 17 amino acids. After removal of 3 bases from V and 4 bases from J, the junction contained 8 bases not matched to a gene. The CDR3: CASSLSARQGATGELFF. CDR3 bases: TGTGCCAGCAGCTTGTCAGCAAGACAGGGGGCCACCGGGGAGCTGTTTTTT. Based on the CDR3 plus reference TRBV7-3 and TRBJ2-2, the full variable domain is GAGVSQTPSNKVTEKGKYVELRCDPISGHTALYWYRQSLGQGPEFLIYFQGTGAADDSGLPNDRFFAVRPEGSVSTLKIQRTERGDSAVYLCASSLSARQGATGELFFGEGSRLTVL.

This clone has only one observation. The chain couples TRBV10-3 to TRBJ2-7, with TRBD1 identical over 9 bases. Trimming cost V 10 bases and J 5 bases; bases outside gene matches: 12. The germline V gene encodes CDR1 ENHRY and CDR2 SYGVKD. CDR3 length equals 14 residues. DNA of the CDR3: TGTGCCAGCAAGGCGTCCGGGACAGGGAACGAGCAGTACTTC. It yields the protein CASKASGTGNEQYF.

The chain combines TRBV6-5 with TRBJ2-1; 9 positions agree with TRBD1. The trim removed 7 bases at V and 5 bases at J, leaving 6 bases unmatched. The CDR3 is 14 residues long. Germline-derived CDR1 and CDR2 are MNHEY and SVGAGI. In nucleotides, the CDR3 is TGTGCCAGCACCATGAGACAGGGGGACAATGAGCAGTTCTTC. Translation gives CASTMRQGDNEQFF.

The chain links TRBV5-1 to TRBJ2-7; TRBD2 matches 12 bases. V lost 6 bases, J lost 0 bases, and 1 base stayed unmatched. Germline CDR1 and CDR2: SGHRS and YFSETQ. The CDR3 contains 14 residues. This CDR3 is CASMTSGGSYEQYF. In DNA form, the CDR3 reads TGCGCCAGCATGACTAGCGGGGGCTCCTACGAGCAGTACTTC.

The V call is TRBV3-1 (or the pseudogene TRBV3-2), the J call TRBJ2-1; no firm D call. From germline, CDR1 is LGHDT and CDR2 YNNKEL (reference sequence). V shed 3 bases and J shed 5 bases, with 8 bases lying between them. CDR3 length: 13 residues. DNA for the CDR3: TGTGCCAGCAGCCACCCTTCCCACAATGAGCAGTTCTTC. It specifies CASSHPSHNEQFF.

V gene TRBV3-1 (or the pseudogene TRBV3-2) combines with J gene TRBJ2-6; 11 nucleotides agree with TRBD1. V dropped 2 bases and J dropped 2; count of bases not matched to a gene: 8. Germline loops: CDR1 LGHDT, CDR2 YNNKEL (reference sequence). The CDR3 has 19 amino acids. CDR3 nucleotide sequence: TGTGCCAGCAGCCAAACTTCGGGACAGGGGGGCGCTGGGGCCAACGTCCTGACTTTC. Protein sequence: CASSQTSGQGGAGANVLTF.

This clone was counted only a few times. This sequence joins TRBV18 and TRBJ1-3, with 7 bases aligning to TRBD1. V lost 4 bases and J lost 0; bases outside the gene matches: 6. The germline V gene has CDR1 KGHSH and CDR2 LQKENI. The CDR3 consists of 16 residues. The CDR3 here is CASSRPGQTSGNTIYF. Written as DNA, the CDR3 is TGTGCCAGCTCACGCCCGGGACAGACCTCTGGAAACACCATATATTTT.

The V and J genes are TRBV2 and TRBJ2-4; TRBD1 might be the D (6 bases). Trimming removed 4 bases at V and 9 bases at J, with 19 bases between. The CDR3 has 15 amino acids. Per germline, CDR1 SNHLY and CDR2 FYNNEI. CDR3 in amino acids: CASSGSGTPISIQYF. CDR3 DNA sequence: TGTGCCAGCAGTGGCTCCGGGACACCAATTAGCATTCAGTACTTC.

The chain couples TRBV7-2 to TRBJ2-1, with 12 positions matching TRBD2. This CDR3 region has 17 residues. Germline lookup yields CDR1 SGHTA and CDR2 FQGNSA. The junction had 9 bases not matched to a gene; V was cut back by 2 bases and J by 7 bases. The CDR3 DNA reads TGTGCCAGCAGCTTAAAACGACTAGCGGGGGCCCGGAATGAGCAGTTCTTC. Its protein is CASSLKRLAGARNEQFF.

V usage is TRBV18 and J usage is TRBJ2-3; D is ambiguous. CDR1 and CDR2 from the germline V gene are KGHSH and LQKENI. This CDR3 spans 12 amino acids. The V end lost 0 bases, the J end lost 7 bases, and 5 bases lay between the germline ends. CDR3 loop: CASSPPSNTQYF. In DNA form, the CDR3 reads TGTGCCAGCTCACCACCGAGTAATACGCAGTATTTT.

This chain connects TRBV7-9 to TRBJ2-1; 13 bases line up with TRBD2. The V gene's germline CDR1 is SEHNR and CDR2 FQNEAQ (reference sequence). V lost 4 bases to trimming and J lost 7 bases; unmatched junction nucleotides: 10. There are 17 residues in the CDR3. CDR3 in amino acids: CASSWDRLAGGGNEQFF. CDR3 coding DNA: TGTGCCAGCAGCTGGGATCGACTAGCGGGGGGCGGGAATGAGCAGTTCTTC.

This clone has at least ten counts. J is TRBJ1-2 and V is TRBV5-4; a weak D match, TRBD1 (5 bases). This CDR3 is built from 15 residues. Trimming removed 6 bases from V and 4 bases from J, with 19 bases in between. CDR1 SGHNT and CDR2 YYREEE come from the germline V gene (reference sequence). This CDR3 reads CASTIEGDLSYGYTF. The CDR3 DNA sequence: TGTGCCAGCACGATCGAAGGGGACTTGAGCTATGGCTACACCTTC.

V gene TRBV7-3 combines with J gene TRBJ1-3, with 7 bases matching TRBD1. Germline V gives CDR1 SGHTA, CDR2 FQGTGA. Unmatched junction bases numbered 17, after V lost 2 bases and J lost 1 base. The CDR3 totals 20 residues. CDR3 sequence (DNA): TGTGCCAGCAGCTTACAAATTTGGGTACGGCAGGGGGTATCTGGAAACACCATATATTTT. Protein product: CASSLQIWVRQGVSGNTIYF.

The chain couples TRBV7-8 to TRBJ2-3; 7 nucleotides agree with TRBD2. Germline-derived CDR1 and CDR2 are SGHVS and FQNEAQ. The trim removed 5 bases at V and 5 bases at J, leaving 13 bases unmatched. The CDR3 sequence is 16 residues long. DNA of the CDR3: TGTGCCAGCAGCCCAACGGCGGGCCCGGGGGGAGATACGCAGTATTTT. Translation gives CASSPTAGPGGDTQYF.

In DNA, the CDR3 is TGTGCCAGCAGCTTGCGCGGGAGCACAGATACGCAGTATTTT. This translates into CASSLRGSTDTQYF. The V call is TRBV5-5, the J call TRBJ2-3; D perhaps matches TRBD2 (5 bases). This CDR3 is built from 14 residues. V was clipped by 1 base and J by 0 bases, with 6 bases between them. Germline V gives CDR1 SGHKS, CDR2 YYEKEE (reference sequence).

The chain's CDR3 is CASSQEGGGRPQETQYF. The CDR3 coding sequence is TGTGCCAGCAGCCAAGAGGGGGGAGGGAGGCCCCAAGAGACCCAGTACTTC. The J gene is TRBJ2-5, the V gene TRBV3-1 (or the pseudogene TRBV3-2), with 7 bases lining up with TRBD2. Trimming removed 0 bases from V and 1 base from J; junction bases left unmatched: 8. Looked up from germline, CDR1 is LGHDT and CDR2 is YNNKEL (reference sequence). CDR3 length: 17 amino acids.

Only one count was recorded for this clone. This chain uses TRBV2 with TRBJ2-1; 14 bases are a match to TRBD2. The germline CDR1 and CDR2 sequences are SNHLY and FYNNEI. The CDR3 contains 16 residues. V lost 5 bases and J lost 5; bases outside the gene matches: 5. The CDR3 DNA reads as TGTGCCAGCAGTAGCCGACTAGCGGGGGGGCACAATGAGCAGTTCTTC. Its translation is CASSSRLAGGHNEQFF.

This clone appeared a few times. This sample includes further DNA sequences coding for the same CDR3. The chain carries TRBV7-9 and TRBJ2-7; weak D call: TRBD2 (6 bases). Germline CDR1 and CDR2: SEHNR and FQNEAQ (reference sequence). This CDR3 has 12 residues. With 3 bases removed from V and 3 bases from J, the gap between germline ends came to 6 bases. CDR3 bases: TGTGCCAGCAGCTTCGGGAGCTACGAGCAGTACTTC. Translation: CASSFGSYEQYF.

Notes on this clone: The sample has other DNA sequences that encode this CDR3 too. The V gene is TRBV11-2, the J gene TRBJ2-7, with D hard to call. V was shortened by 5 bases and J by 0 bases, with 5 bases between the two germline ends. Germline loops: CDR1 SGHAT, CDR2 FQNNGV. The length of the CDR3 is 12 residues. The chain's CDR3 is CASSPSSYEQYF. The CDR3 DNA follows: TGTGCCAGCAGCCCTAGCTCCTACGAGCAGTACTTC.

The sample holds one count of this clone. V is TRBV29-1 and J is TRBJ1-2, with 8 nucleotides matching TRBD1. Unmatched junction bases numbered 9, after V lost 8 bases and J lost 4 bases. Germline-derived CDR1 and CDR2 are SQVTM and ANQGSEA. The CDR3 runs 13 residues. This chain's CDR3 is CSFSETGAYGYTF. CDR3 in DNA: TGCAGCTTCTCAGAGACAGGGGCCTATGGCTACACCTTC.